Listed below are T cell receptor beta chains from one sample, sequenced in a study of CD8 T cells in ankylosing spondylitis. TCRdb analysed the 5' RACE reads with MiXCR anew, one entry per CDR3 protein. The data show about 800,000 distinct CDR3 sequences, with about 12% seen just once and about 0.49% held by the top ten. Material for sequencing was blood, either unsorted or a sorted T cell fraction (not recorded which). The receptors were gathered from a male donor with ankylosing spondylitis. Both conserved end residues are part of each CDR3. A D gene is named only where the DNA matches it firmly. Where a row states a size, it is once, few, many or the class of an expanded clone; other rows omit it.

D	J	size	V	DNA	CDR3
TRBD1	TRBJ2-1	many	TRBV5-1	TGCGCCAGCAGCCCGGGACAGGGCTACAATGAGCAGTTCTTC	CASSPGQGYNEQFF
.	TRBJ2-5	.	TRBV29-1	TGCAGCGTTGTCTATATGGTAGAGACCCAGTACTTC	CSVVYMVETQYF
.	TRBJ1-2	few	TRBV15	TGTGCCACCAGCAGAGATCAGGCAGACGCCCGCTATGGCTACACCTTC	CATSRDQADARYGYTF
.	TRBJ2-7	.	TRBV4-3	TGCGCCAGCAGCCAAGAGCGGACTTCCTACGAGCAGTACTTC	CASSQERTSYEQYF
TRBD1	TRBJ1-1	many	TRBV25-1	TGTGCCAGCAGTGAAGTCTTCGTAGTGAAGGGGGCCCTGAACACTGAAGCTTTCTTT	CASSEVFVVKGALNTEAFF
.	TRBJ1-2	.	TRBV29-1	TGCAGCGTTGATCCGGGACGAGGATACTATGGCTACACCTTC	CSVDPGRGYYGYTF
TRBD1	TRBJ2-4	.	TRBV19	TGTGCCAGTAGTCCCCGGACAGGGGCGGGATGGGCCAAAAACATTCAGTACTTC	CASSPRTGAGWAKNIQYF
.	TRBJ2-4	many	TRBV18	TGTGCCAGCTCACCACCCAGCCGGGACATTCAGTACTTC	CASSPPSRDIQYF
.	TRBJ2-7	.	TRBV2	TGTGCCAGCCTAGCGAGTTTGTACGAGCAGTACTTC	CASLASLYEQYF
TRBD1	TRBJ2-1	few	TRBV27	TGTGCCACCAATGACCGGGACAGACCCTACAATGAGCAGTTCTTC	CATNDRDRPYNEQFF
.	TRBJ1-2	many	TRBV20-1	TGCAGTGCTAGAGATCCAGGGCGCGGCTACACCTTC	CSARDPGRGYTF
TRBD1	TRBJ1-2	.	TRBV6-1	TGTGCCAGCAGCCGACGTCCGACAGGGTTCCCCTATGGCTACACCTTC	CASSRRPTGFPYGYTF
.	TRBJ2-3	.	TRBV5-1	TGCGCCAGCAGCTTGCCTAGCATAGATACGCAGTATTTT	CASSLPSIDTQYF
.	TRBJ1-5	.	TRBV18	TGTGCCAGCTCACCACGGCAGGGCAGCCATAATCAGCCCCAGCATTTT	CASSPRQGSHNQPQHF
.	TRBJ2-7	few	TRBV4-3	TGCGCCAGCAGCTACCGGGTAGGGGGCGAGCAGTACTTC	CASSYRVGGEQYF
.	TRBJ1-2	many	TRBV4-2	TGTGCCAGCAGCCACCGGGACGGGGATGGCTACACCTTC	CASSHRDGDGYTF
.	TRBJ1-5	.	TRBV19	TGTGCCAGTAGGGGGGAGTTCGGCCAGCCCCAGCATTTT	CASRGEFGQPQHF
.	TRBJ2-7	many	TRBV6-5	TGTGCCAGCAGTTCCCCGGGGGGCGCCTACGAGCAGTACTTC	CASSSPGGAYEQYF
TRBD2	TRBJ2-1	many	TRBV20-1	TGCAGTGCTAGACCTAGCGGCCGATACAATGAGCAGTTCTTC	CSARPSGRYNEQFF
.	TRBJ1-5	.	TRBV4-3	TGCGCCAGCAGCCAATCCCTGGGTGATCAGCCCCAGCATTTT	CASSQSLGDQPQHF
.	TRBJ2-3	many	TRBV20-1	TGCAGTGCTAGAGATTTAACTGCCTCTACCACAGATACGCAGTATTTT	CSARDLTASTTDTQYF
.	TRBJ1-5	few	TRBV12-3/TRBV12-4	TGTGCCAGCAGGCCAAGGGGGATTACTTCTCAGCCCCAGCATTTT	CASRPRGITSQPQHF
.	TRBJ2-3	few	TRBV7-9	TGTGCCAGCAGCTTAGCGCTGGGGGCCACAGATACGCAGTATTTT	CASSLALGATDTQYF
.	TRBJ2-7	few	TRBV7-9	TGTGCCAGCAGCGTTACGGGAGACTCCTACGAGCAGTACTTC	CASSVTGDSYEQYF
TRBD1	TRBJ1-5	.	TRBV20-1	TGCAGTGCTAGAGATGGGGCAGGGGGCTATAGCAATCAGCCCCAGCATTTT	CSARDGAGGYSNQPQHF
.	TRBJ1-5	few	TRBV30	TGTGCCTGGAAGGGGGGAGGCAATCAGCCCCAGCATTTT	CAWKGGGNQPQHF
.	TRBJ1-3	.	TRBV18	TGTGCCAGCTCACCAAACAGCATGAGCTCTGGAAACACCATATATTTT	CASSPNSMSSGNTIYF
.	TRBJ1-4	.	TRBV20-1	TGCAGTGCCCCGGGGGACGCAACTAATGAAAAACTGTTTTTT	CSAPGDATNEKLFF
TRBD1	TRBJ2-7	.	TRBV9	TGTGCCAGCAGCGGCCGGGACAGGGGATCCTACGAGCAGTACTTC	CASSGRDRGSYEQYF
.	TRBJ2-3	.	TRBV4-3	TGCGCCAGCAGCCAAGATTGGCTAGCAGCGCAGTATTTT	CASSQDWLAAQYF
TRBD2	TRBJ2-3	.	TRBV10-3	TGTGCCATCAGTGAGGCCGCGGGAGCAGATACGCAGTATTTT	CAISEAAGADTQYF
.	TRBJ2-7	many	TRBV4-3	TGCGCCAGCAGCCTATTAGTGATCGGGTACGAGCAGTACTTC	CASSLLVIGYEQYF
.	TRBJ2-2	.	TRBV18	TGTGCCAGCTCACCACCTAGCTCGGGAGCCGGGGAGCTGTTTTTT	CASSPPSSGAGELFF
TRBD2	TRBJ2-4	few	TRBV20-1	TGCAGGGGGCTGGGGGCTAGCGGGAGGGGTGGTGCCAAAAACATTCAGTACTTC	CRGLGASGRGGAKNIQYF
.	TRBJ1-1	many	TRBV6-2/TRBV6-3	TGTGCCAGCCGGACGTTTAGCACTGAAGCTTTCTTT	CASRTFSTEAFF
TRBD2	TRBJ2-7	few	TRBV28	TGTGCCAGCAGCACTAGCGGGAGTGCAGTCTACGAGCAGTACTTC	CASSTSGSAVYEQYF
TRBD2	TRBJ2-3	.	TRBV29-1	TGCAGCGTTGGAGGGGCTAGCGGCTCAAGCACAGATACGCAGTATTTT	CSVGGASGSSTDTQYF
.	TRBJ2-7	many	TRBV20-1	TGCAGTGCTAGTAGGACAGTTGCCGAGCAGTACTTC	CSASRTVAEQYF
.	TRBJ2-5	.	TRBV11-2	TGTGCCAGCAGCCCCTCCGGCAGGGGAAAGACCCAGTACTTC	CASSPSGRGKTQYF
.	TRBJ1-2	many	TRBV20-1	TGCAGTGCACCGACGGTCCTACTCCTTGGCTACACCTTC	CSAPTVLLLGYTF
.	TRBJ1-2	many	TRBV20-1	TGCAGTGCTAGATCCAGGGGCTATGGCTACACCTTC	CSARSRGYGYTF
.	TRBJ2-3	few	TRBV7-3	TGTGCCAGCAGCTTAACGTTGAACACAGATACGCAGTATTTT	CASSLTLNTDTQYF
TRBD1	TRBJ2-2	few	TRBV6-2/TRBV6-3	TGTGCCAGCAGTTACTTGGACAGGGTAAACACCGGGGAGCTGTTTTTT	CASSYLDRVNTGELFF
TRBD2	TRBJ2-1	.	TRBV11-2	TGTGCCAGCAGCCCTGGGACTAGCGGGGGGGGGTCCTACAATGAGCAGTTCTTC	CASSPGTSGGGSYNEQFF
.	TRBJ2-7	many	TRBV29-1	TGCAGCGTTGGGACAGATTTCGAGCAGTACTTC	CSVGTDFEQYF
TRBD2	TRBJ2-1	many	TRBV29-1	TGCAGCGCCAGAAGCGGGGCCTCCTACAATGAGCAGTTCTTC	CSARSGASYNEQFF